The T cell receptor beta chain described here comes from a study of T cell responses to AZD1222 COVID-19 vaccine. Study results and caveats: Just six people given AZD1222 tested seropositive at baseline.

In the case of this clone: Its antigen is unidentified.

Clones were sequenced by immunoSEQ multiplex PCR, and TCRdb holds only the in-frame ones, with some missing. This table has approximately 120,000 clones, 88% appearing once. The trim removed 2 bases at V and 9 bases at J, leaving 9 bases unmatched. There are 15 residues in the CDR3. CDR1 and CDR2 from the germline V gene are SGDLS and YYNGEE. This TCR derives from an adult in good health. Source: peripheral blood, taken on day 0 of MenACWY control vaccination. The V call is TRBV9, the J call TRBJ1-3, with TRBD1 matching over 9 bases. As DNA, the CDR3 is TGTGCCAGCAGCGTGGGACAGGGACTGGGGAGCACCATATATTTT. Its translation is CASSVGQGLGSTIYF.